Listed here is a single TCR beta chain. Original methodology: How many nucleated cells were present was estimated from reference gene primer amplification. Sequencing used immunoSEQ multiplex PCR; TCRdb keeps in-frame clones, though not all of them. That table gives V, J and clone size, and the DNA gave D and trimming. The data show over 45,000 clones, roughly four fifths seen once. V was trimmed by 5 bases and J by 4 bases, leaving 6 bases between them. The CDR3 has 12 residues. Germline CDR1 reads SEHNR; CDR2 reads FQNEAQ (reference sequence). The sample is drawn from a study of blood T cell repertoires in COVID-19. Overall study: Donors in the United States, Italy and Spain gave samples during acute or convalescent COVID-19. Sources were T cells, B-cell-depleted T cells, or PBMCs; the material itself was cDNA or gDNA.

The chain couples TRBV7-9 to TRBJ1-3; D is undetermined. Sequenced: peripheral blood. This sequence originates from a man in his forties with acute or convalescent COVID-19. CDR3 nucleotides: TGTGCCAGCAGCAAACAGGGAAACACCATATATTTT. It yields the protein CASSKQGNTIYF.